This paragraph reports one T cell receptor (beta chain). Its antigen is undetermined. Use of 60 Vbeta and 13 Jbeta primers characterized the PCR. The protocol was immunoSEQ multiplex PCR, while the TCRdb copy is restricted to in-frame clones and leaves out a portion. The sample lists 120,000 or so clones; roughly 8.6% were seen once. This CDR3 is built from 15 residues. V lost 0 bases and J lost 3, with 13 bases in between. CDR1 is GTSNPN and CDR2 is SVGIG in the germline V gene (reference sequence). This sample was included in a study of cytomegalovirus exposure and HLA in healthy donors. Study as a whole: Most genotyped donors, 75% to 85% of more than 300, had Caucasian-associated genetic ancestry. Study-wide findings and caveats: Immune exposure information comprised only CMV serostatus. Usually a TCR sequence was rare, but some public TCRs were found in many donors. An analysis was carried out later, and it reportedly showed fewer N-insertions in an Asian-associated ancestry cluster than the approximately 700-donor mean.

Sequencing was performed on PBMCs. The TCR sequence derives from a woman aged 40 to 49 in good health and CMV-seropositive. The rearrangement joins TRBV30 to TRBJ2-3, with a tentative D call TRBD2 (7 bases). The CDR3 sequence is CAWSVRGALTDTQYF. The CDR3 coding sequence is TGTGCCTGGAGTGTACGGGGGGCTTTAACAGATACGCAGTATTTT.